The 20 T cell receptor beta chains reported below all come from one sample, sequenced in a study of blood T cell repertoires in COVID-19. Data came from immunoSEQ multiplex PCR; TCRdb stores just in-frame clones and leaves some out. Among around 150,000 clones listed, 80% to 85% were seen once. Material for sequencing was peripheral blood. Receptors were obtained from a woman aged 55-69 years with active or convalescent COVID-19.

J is TRBJ2-7 and V is TRBV4-2; D is unresolved. This CDR3 has 13 amino acids. Trimming removed 0 bases from V and 6 bases from J, with 9 bases in between. Germline-derived CDR1 and CDR2 are LGHNA and YNFKEQ. CDR3 sequence: CASSQDPRSEQYF. CDR3 sequence (DNA): TGTGCCAGCAGCCAAGACCCCCGGAGCGAGCAGTACTTC.

The rearrangement links TRBV6-1 to TRBJ2-5; D is uncertain. CDR1 and CDR2 from the germline V gene are MNHNS and SASEGT. The CDR3 has 15 residues. The ends were cut back, 1 base at V and 4 bases at J, with 13 bases in the middle. This chain's CDR3 is CASSEVGTVAETQYF. For the CDR3, the DNA is TGTGCCAGCAGTGAAGTAGGAACAGTTGCAGAGACCCAGTACTTC.

The chain recombines TRBV11-2 with TRBJ2-1; 10 bases agree with TRBD2. The CDR3 sequence is 17 residues long. The junction had 4 bases not matched to a gene; V was cut back by 2 bases and J by 0 bases. Germline assignment: CDR1 SGHAT and CDR2 FQNNGV. The CDR3 DNA follows: TGTGCCAGCAGCTTAACCCCTAGCGGGAGCTCCTACAATGAGCAGTTCTTC. Protein: CASSLTPSGSSYNEQFF.

CDR3 sequence (DNA): TGTGCCAGCAGTTTAGTGGTGACAGGGAGGGCTTTCTTT. This sequence encodes CASSLVVTGRAFF. The chain joins TRBV12-3 or TRBV12-4 to TRBJ1-1; the match to TRBD1 covers 7 bases. V shed 1 base, J shed 11 bases, and the junction held 7 bases outside the gene matches. The CDR3 length is 13 residues.

The rearrangement joins TRBV5-6 to TRBJ2-3; maybe TRBD2 (7 bases). CDR3 length equals 15 residues. Trimming shortened V by 6 bases and J by 2 bases, and 16 bases separated the two germline ends. Germline V lookup: CDR1 SGHDT, CDR2 YYEEEE. The CDR3 DNA reads TGTGCCAGCATCAAAAGGGGGGGGACCACAGATACGCAGTATTTT. Translating it yields CASIKRGGTTDTQYF.

This sequence joins TRBV28 and TRBJ2-1; 7 bases match TRBD2. Germline loops: CDR1 MDHEN, CDR2 SYDVKM. This CDR3 is built from 16 residues. With V trimmed by 2 bases and J by 4 bases, 8 bases remained unmatched. Here the CDR3 DNA reads TGTGCCAGCAGTTTAAATCCCGCGGGAGCTTACAATGAGCAGTTCTTC. It yields the protein CASSLNPAGAYNEQFF.

The CDR3 DNA reads TGTGCCAGCAGCCGACAGGGGGTAGGTTCACCCCTCCACTTT. It specifies CASSRQGVGSPLHF. The rearrangement links TRBV5-6 to TRBJ1-6; TRBD1 matches 9 bases. The CDR3 covers 14 residues. V trimming: 4 bases; J trimming: 9 bases; junction bases outside the gene matches: 5. Germline V gene lookup returns CDR1 SGHDT and CDR2 YYEEEE.

The chain joins TRBV5-6 to TRBJ2-1; D possibly corresponds to TRBD2 (7 bases). Germline V lookup: CDR1 SGHDT, CDR2 YYEEEE. V gave up 6 bases and J gave up 7 bases, with 17 bases separating them. The CDR3 covers 14 residues. CDR3 bases: TGTGCCAGCAAGTATAGGGGGGGTTGGAATGAGCAGTTCTTC. Its translation is CASKYRGGWNEQFF.

This chain links TRBV29-1 with TRBJ2-7, with a weak D call TRBD1 (5 bases). This CDR3 contains 13 residues. V dropped 6 bases and J dropped 3 bases, with 15 bases sitting between them. Germline CDR1 reads SQVTM; CDR2 reads ANQGSEA. DNA of the CDR3: TGCAGCGTAGTTGGGGCGAAATTCTACGAGCAGTACTTC. Amino acid sequence: CSVVGAKFYEQYF.

The CDR3, as DNA: TGTGCCACCAGTGACGGTGGGAGGTCCTACGAGCAGTACTTC. Protein product: CATSDGGRSYEQYF. The chain joins TRBV24-1 to TRBJ2-7; TRBD2 is a possible D gene (6 bases). Looked up from germline, CDR1 is KGHDR and CDR2 is SFDVKD. Trimming left V 4 bases short and J 1 base short, with 10 bases between. The CDR3 is 14 residues long.

The J gene is TRBJ2-7, the V gene TRBV7-2; 9 bases agree with TRBD2. The germline V gene has CDR1 SGHTA and CDR2 FQGNSA. The CDR3 totals 16 residues. Unmatched junction bases numbered 10, after V lost 5 bases and J lost 2 bases. The CDR3 region is CASSVYQAGGPYEQYF. Here the CDR3 DNA reads TGTGCCAGCAGCGTCTACCAAGCGGGAGGACCCTACGAGCAGTACTTC.

V usage is TRBV7-2 and J usage is TRBJ2-1, with D perhaps matching TRBD2 (6 bases). The germline CDR1 and CDR2 sequences are SGHTA and FQGNSA. This CDR3 comprises 15 residues. The V gene lost 7 bases and the J gene lost 7 bases, with 20 bases spanning the gap. CDR3 nucleotide sequence: TGTGCCAGCACCATACGAAGAGCGGGCATTAATGAGCAGTTCTTC. Its translation is CASTIRRAGINEQFF.

V is TRBV6-5 and J is TRBJ1-2; 10 positions agree with TRBD1. Trimming removed 8 bases from V and 3 bases from J; junction bases left unmatched: 0. The CDR3 is 12 residues long. The germline V gene has CDR1 MNHEY and CDR2 SVGAGI. CDR3 DNA: TGTGCCAGCGGGACAGGGGACTATGGCTACACCTTC. Its protein product is CASGTGDYGYTF.

The table lists this clone with a few counts. The J gene is TRBJ1-3, the V gene TRBV28; D is possibly TRBD1 (6 bases). Trimming removed 8 bases from V and 0 bases from J, with 14 bases in between. The CDR3 has 15 amino acids. Germline V gene data show CDR1 as MDHEN and CDR2 as SYDVKM. The CDR3 region is CASGSQGLSGNTIYF. The CDR3 nucleotides are TGTGCCAGCGGGTCACAGGGCCTCTCTGGAAACACCATATATTTT.

The chain combines TRBV7-3 with TRBJ2-1, with a weak D call TRBD2 (5 bases). This CDR3 has 15 amino acids. Trimming cost V 2 bases and J 8 bases, with 16 bases left between them. Germline CDR1 SGHTA, CDR2 FQGTGA. Here the CDR3 reads CASSLGSRGFDEQFF. CDR3 nucleotides: TGTGCCAGCAGCTTAGGGTCTAGAGGGTTTGATGAGCAGTTCTTC.

The chain employs TRBV27 and TRBJ2-2; no reliable D call. The CDR3 has 13 residues. V lost 8 bases to trimming and J lost 0 bases, with 7 bases between them. Germline V CDR1 and CDR2: MNHEY, SMNVEV (reference sequence). The CDR3: CASRSANTGELFF. CDR3 coding DNA: TGTGCCAGCCGGAGCGCGAACACCGGGGAGCTGTTTTTT.

The chain is built from TRBV5-6 and TRBJ1-5, with D possibly TRBD1 on 5 matching bases. The CDR3 has 17 residues. V lost 3 bases and J lost 5, with 21 bases in between. CDR1 is SGHDT, CDR2 YYEEEE, per germline. The CDR3 nucleotides read TGTGCCAGCAGCTACCTAGGGACGGCCGGGGGTGATCAGCCCCAGCATTTT. Protein product: CASSYLGTAGGDQPQHF.

The rearrangement uses TRBV6-5 and TRBJ1-1, with 10 bases fitting TRBD1. This CDR3 comprises 15 residues. In germline, CDR1 is MNHEY, CDR2 SVGAGI. The V gene end was trimmed by 4 bases and the J gene end by 3 bases; junction bases not matched to a gene: 5. The CDR3 spells CASSSTGGRDTEAFF. CDR3 in DNA: TGTGCCAGCAGTTCGACAGGGGGCCGGGACACTGAAGCTTTCTTT.

The DNA of the CDR3 is TGTGCCAGCGCCGTGGCAGGGCTCAGCGGGGACTATGGCTACACCTTC. The encoded protein is CASAVAGLSGDYGYTF. The chain employs TRBV5-5 and TRBJ1-2, with D maybe TRBD1 (5 bases). Trimming left V 7 bases short and J 3 bases short, with 22 bases between. Germline V CDR1 and CDR2: SGHKS, YYEKEE (reference sequence). The CDR3 extends over 16 amino acids.

The chain has TRBV2 and TRBJ2-3, with a possible D match to TRBD2 (5 bases). This CDR3 has 15 residues. Trimming left V 7 bases short and J 0 bases short, with 14 bases between. The germline gives CDR1 SNHLY, CDR2 FYNNEI. CDR3 bases: TGTGCCAGCAAAAGGACTGGGCCTAGCACAGATACGCAGTATTTT. It specifies CASKRTGPSTDTQYF.